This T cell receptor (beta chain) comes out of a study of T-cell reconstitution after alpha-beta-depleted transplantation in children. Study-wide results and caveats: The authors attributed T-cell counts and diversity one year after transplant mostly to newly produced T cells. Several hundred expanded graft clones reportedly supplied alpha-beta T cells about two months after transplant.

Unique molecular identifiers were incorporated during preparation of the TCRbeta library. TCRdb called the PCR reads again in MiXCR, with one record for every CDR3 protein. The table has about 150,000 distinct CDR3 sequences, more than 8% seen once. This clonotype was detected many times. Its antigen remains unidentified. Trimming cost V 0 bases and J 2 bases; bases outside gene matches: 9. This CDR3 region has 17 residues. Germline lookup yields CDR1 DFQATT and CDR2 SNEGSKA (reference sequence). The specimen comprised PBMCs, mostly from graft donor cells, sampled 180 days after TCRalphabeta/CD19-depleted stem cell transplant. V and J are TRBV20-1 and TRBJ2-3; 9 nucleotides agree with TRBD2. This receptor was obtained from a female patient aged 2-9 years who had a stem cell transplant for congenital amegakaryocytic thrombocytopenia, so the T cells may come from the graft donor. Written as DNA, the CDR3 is TGCAGTGCTAGAGAGGGAGGTAGCGGGAGTCACACAGATACGCAGTATTTT. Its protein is CSAREGGSGSHTDTQYF.